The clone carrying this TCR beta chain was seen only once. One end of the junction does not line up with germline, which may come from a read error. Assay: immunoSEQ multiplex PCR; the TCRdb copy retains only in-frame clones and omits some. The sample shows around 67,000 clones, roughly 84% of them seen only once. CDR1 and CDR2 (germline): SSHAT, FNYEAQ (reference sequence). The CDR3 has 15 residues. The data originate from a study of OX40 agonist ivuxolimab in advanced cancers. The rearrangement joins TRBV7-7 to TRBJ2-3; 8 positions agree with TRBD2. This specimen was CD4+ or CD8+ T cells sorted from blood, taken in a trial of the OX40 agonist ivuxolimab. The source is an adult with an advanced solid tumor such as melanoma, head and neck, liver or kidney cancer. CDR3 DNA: TGTGCTAGCAGCTCTTCACTAGCGGCCACAGATACGCAGTATTTT. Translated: CASSSSLAATDTQYF. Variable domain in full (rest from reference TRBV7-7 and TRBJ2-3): GAGVSQSPRYKVTKRGQDVTLRCDPISSHATLYWYQQALGQGPEFLTYFNYEAQPDKSGLPSDRFSAERPEGSISTLTIQRTEQRDSAMYRCASSSSLAATDTQYFGPGTRLTVL.